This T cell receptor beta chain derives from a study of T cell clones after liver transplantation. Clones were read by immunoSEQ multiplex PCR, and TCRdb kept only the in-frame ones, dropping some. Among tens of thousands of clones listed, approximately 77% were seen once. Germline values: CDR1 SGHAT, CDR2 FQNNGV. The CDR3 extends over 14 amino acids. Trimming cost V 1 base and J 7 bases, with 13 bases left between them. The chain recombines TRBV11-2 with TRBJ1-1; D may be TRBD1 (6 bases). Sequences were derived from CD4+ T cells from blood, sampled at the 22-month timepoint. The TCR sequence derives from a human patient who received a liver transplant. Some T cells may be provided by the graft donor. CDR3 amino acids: CASSLGGGMGEAFF. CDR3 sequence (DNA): TGTGCCAGCAGCTTAGGAGGGGGAATGGGTGAAGCTTTCTTT.